These 3 T cell receptor beta chains share one sample of origin, sequenced in a study of blood T cell repertoires in COVID-19. Only in-frame clones appear in the TCRdb table, and some are missing; sequencing was by immunoSEQ multiplex PCR. Found here are about 180,000 clones, over 75% of them singletons; the top ten hold 6.5% to 8%. The sequenced material came from peripheral blood. These receptor sequences come from a man between 65 and 85 years old with active or convalescent COVID-19.

The genes are TRBV7-8 and TRBJ1-1; D gene unclear. Trimming left V 5 bases short and J 4 bases short, with 17 bases between. Germline CDR1 and CDR2: SGHVS and FQNEAQ. The length of the CDR3 is 15 residues. The CDR3 nucleotides are TGTGCCAGCAGCAGGACTGACCACCCAGGCACTGAAGCTTTCTTT. This translates into CASSRTDHPGTEAFF.

The V call is TRBV2, the J call TRBJ2-1, with 10 bases aligning to TRBD2. There are 15 residues in the CDR3. V was pared by 4 bases and J by 6 bases, with 6 bases of the junction left unmatched. Per the germline V gene, CDR1 is SNHLY and CDR2 is FYNNEI. CDR3 in DNA: TGTGCCAGCAGTGTTTCCAGCGGGAGGGCCAATGAGCAGTTCTTC. Amino acids: CASSVSSGRANEQFF.

The rearrangement uses TRBV29-1 and TRBJ2-3, with TRBD2 matching over 8 bases. Germline assignment: CDR1 SQVTM and CDR2 ANQGSEA. The junction had 10 bases not matched to a gene; V was cut back by 0 bases and J by 5 bases. The CDR3 is 16 amino acids. The CDR3: CSVEDRPAGVIDTQYF. CDR3 in DNA: TGCAGCGTTGAAGATCGGCCAGCGGGGGTGATAGATACGCAGTATTTT.